This TCR beta chain was sequenced for a study of CD8+CD57+ T cells in acquired aplastic anemia. Study at large: About 3 ug was the average amount of DNA from sorted CD4+ and CD8+ cells.

Study findings and constraints: Researchers report that around 29 CD8+ CDR3 sequences appeared in both patients and controls.

Germline trimming cut 6 bases from V and 4 bases from J; bases unmatched to any gene: 9. CDR1 DFQATT and CDR2 SNEGSKA come from the germline V gene (reference sequence). This CDR3 has 14 amino acids. In its sample, this clonotype was seen a few times. Its cognate antigen is unknown. Researchers used genomic DNA as the template to profile TCR beta VDJ and CDR3. Each CDR3 protein gets one entry after TCRdb re-called the reads with MiXCR. The data show about 270,000 distinct CDR3 sequences, approximately 56% seen once. What was sequenced was sorted CD4+, CD8+, or CD8+CD57+ T cells (not recorded which) from PBMCs. The V gene is TRBV20-1, the J gene TRBJ1-5, with 7 bases lining up with TRBD1. The source of this sequence is a human donor with severe aplastic anemia or a healthy control (not recorded which). The CDR3 bases are TGCAGTGCCAGAACGACAGGGAGTAATCAGCCCCAGCATTTT. Protein product: CSARTTGSNQPQHF.